The 30 T cell receptor beta chains reported below all come from one sample, sequenced in a study of Graves' ophthalmopathy and Graves' hyperthyroidism. RNA transcripts were the template, and TCR beta CDR3 regions were amplified from them. The workflow started with a first-round RT-PCR run with HTBI primers and then moved on to a second-round multiplex PCR. Each CDR3 protein gets one entry after TCRdb re-called the multiplex PCR reads with MiXCR. The repertoire holds 300,000 to 400,000 distinct CDR3 sequences, roughly 15% seen once, with 12% in the top ten. Sequenced material: peripheral blood. The receptors were sampled from an adult man with Graves' ophthalmopathy.

This clonotype showed up many times. V is TRBV10-3 and J is TRBJ1-1; perhaps TRBD1 as D (6 bases). The CDR3 extends over 11 amino acids. Trimming took off 10 bases at V and 4 bases at J, with 10 bases between the two ends. The germline gives CDR1 ENHRY, CDR2 SYGVKD. In DNA form, the CDR3 reads TGTGCCACGATGACAGGCACTGAAGCTTTCTTT. This encodes CATMTGTEAFF.

Many counts were recorded for this clonotype. Relative to the germline gene, one junction end is altered; a read error may explain this. CDR3 residues: CARRNYIENTEAFF. The CDR3 DNA reads as TGTGCCCGGAGAAACTACATCGAAAACACTGAAGCTTTCTTT. The chain uses TRBV30 and TRBJ1-1, with D unresolved. The CDR3 has 14 amino acids. Germline CDR1 and CDR2: GTSNPN and SVGIG (reference sequence).

This clonotype showed up many times. The CDR3 nucleotides read TGTGCCTTGGAGAATCCGAACACCGGGGAGCTGTTTTTT. Its translation is CALENPNTGELFF. V usage is TRBV10-3 and J usage is TRBJ2-2; D is uncertain. The CDR3 contains 13 residues. Trimming took off 11 bases at V and 0 bases at J, with 10 bases between the two ends. CDR1 and CDR2 (germline): ENHRY, SYGVKD.

In this sample, this clonotype turned up many times. V usage is TRBV30 and J usage is TRBJ2-3, with D perhaps TRBD1 or TRBD2 (5 bases each). The CDR3 loop spans 14 amino acids. In germline, CDR1 is GTSNPN, CDR2 SVGIG (reference sequence). V shed 3 bases and J shed 0 bases, with 10 bases lying between them. The CDR3 DNA sequence: TGTGCCTGGAGCCCGGGACGGAGCACAGATACGCAGTATTTT. Its protein product is CAWSPGRSTDTQYF. Complete variable domain (other parts from reference TRBV30 and TRBJ2-3): SQTIHQWPATLVQPVGSPLSLECTVEGTSNPNLYWYRQAAGRGLQLLFYSVGIGQISSEVPQNLSASRPQDRQFILSSKKLLLSDSGFYLCAWSPGRSTDTQYFGPGTRLTVL.

Many counts were recorded for this clonotype. V and J are TRBV12-3 or TRBV12-4 and TRBJ1-5; no reliable D call. V dropped 2 bases and J dropped 0 bases, with 14 bases sitting between them. The CDR3 consists of 17 residues. The CDR3 DNA reads TGTGCCAGCAGTTTATCTTACGGGCCTTATAGCAATCAGCCCCAGCATTTT. Translating it yields CASSLSYGPYSNQPQHF.

This clonotype was seen many times. The genes are TRBV7-2 and TRBJ1-1, with D perhaps TRBD1 (6 bases). Germline-derived CDR1 and CDR2 are SGHTA and FQGNSA. The CDR3 spans 15 residues. V gave up 6 bases and J gave up 0 bases, with 14 bases separating them. This CDR3 is CASRPGQLMNTEAFF. The CDR3, as DNA: TGTGCCAGCAGACCCGGACAGCTTATGAACACTGAAGCTTTCTTT.

This clonotype was detected many times. A much larger clone lies a single base off, so this may be a read error. The chain joins TRBV12-3 or TRBV12-4 to TRBJ2-5, with TRBD2 matching 14 bases. This CDR3 has 17 amino acids. Unmatched junction bases numbered 10, after V lost 1 base and J lost 9 bases. The CDR3 protein is CASSLGGTSGGRESQYF. The CDR3, as DNA: TGTGCCAGCAGTTTAGGAGGGACTAGCGGGGGTCGGGAGTCCCAGTACTTC.

This clonotype was counted ten times or more. DNA of the CDR3: TGTGCCAGCAGCCAAGATTGGGAACGAGGAGAGACCCAGTACTTC. Amino acid sequence: CASSQDWERGETQYF. The V gene is TRBV3-1, the J gene TRBJ2-5; D ambiguous. This CDR3 spans 15 amino acids. Per germline, CDR1 LGHDT and CDR2 YNNKEL (reference sequence). V lost 0 bases and J 4 bases, leaving 12 bases between the germline ends.

This clonotype was seen ten or more times. This chain links TRBV4-3 with TRBJ2-6, with D uncertain. V shed 1 base and J shed 5 bases, with 15 bases lying between them. CDR1 and CDR2 (germline): LGHNA, YSLEER. CDR3 size: 17 residues. This CDR3 reads CASSQGLGSGWANVLTF. In DNA, the CDR3 is TGCGCCAGCAGCCAAGGGCTGGGGTCCGGCTGGGCCAACGTCCTGACTTTC.

This clonotype has at least ten counts. The V and J genes are TRBV7-9 and TRBJ1-5; D is perhaps TRBD1 (5 bases). V dropped 1 base and J dropped 5 bases, with 12 bases sitting between them. CDR1 and CDR2 (germline): SEHNR, FQNEAQ (reference sequence). The CDR3 totals 15 residues. The chain's CDR3 is CASSLGGTRDQPQHF. The CDR3 coding sequence is TGTGCCAGCAGCTTAGGAGGGACCCGGGATCAGCCCCAGCATTTT.

This clonotype was found many times. V usage is TRBV27 and J usage is TRBJ2-5; TRBD1 matches 10 bases. V lost 3 bases to trimming and J lost 5 bases; unmatched junction nucleotides: 6. The CDR3 loop spans 15 amino acids. Germline CDR1 MNHEY, CDR2 SMNVEV (reference sequence). CDR3 in amino acids: CASSFSGGQGETQYF. The CDR3 nucleotides are TGTGCCAGCAGTTTCAGCGGGGGACAGGGGGAGACCCAGTACTTC.

This clonotype was recorded many times. DNA for the CDR3: TGTGCCAGCAGTCTCTGGGACAGACAAGAGACCCAGTACTTC. This sequence encodes CASSLWDRQETQYF. The rearrangement uses TRBV12-3 or TRBV12-4 and TRBJ2-5; 7 bases map to TRBD1. This CDR3 is built from 14 residues. V was pared by 5 bases and J by 2 bases, with 5 bases of the junction left unmatched.

This clonotype occurred many times. V and J are TRBV6-1 and TRBJ2-7; no clear D. The CDR3 runs to 11 residues. CDR1 and CDR2 (germline): MNHNS, SASEGT. The ends were cut back, 7 bases at V and 6 bases at J, with 10 bases in the middle. DNA for the CDR3: TGTGCCAGCAAAAGACCCCCCGAGCAGTACTTC. Its translation: CASKRPPEQYF.

This clonotype was counted at least ten times. The V call is TRBV12-3 or TRBV12-4, the J call TRBJ2-7; weak D call: TRBD2 (6 bases). V dropped 5 bases and J dropped 3 bases, with 14 bases sitting between them. CDR3 length: 14 amino acids. CDR3 loop: CASSPFGGSYEQYF. CDR3 sequence (DNA): TGTGCCAGCAGTCCCTTTGGGGGGAGCTACGAGCAGTACTTC.

This clonotype was counted many times. The chain joins TRBV12-3 or TRBV12-4 to TRBJ1-1; maybe TRBD1 (6 bases). Trimming removed 2 bases at V and 10 bases at J, with 17 bases between. The CDR3 is 14 amino acids. The CDR3 spells CASSLRDTRGGAFF. For the CDR3, the DNA is TGTGCCAGCAGTTTAAGGGACACCCGGGGTGGAGCTTTCTTT.

This clonotype was recorded at least ten times. The CDR3 spells CASSDPDSSYSGANVLTF. Written as DNA, the CDR3 is TGTGCCAGCAGCGATCCGGACAGCTCCTACTCTGGGGCCAACGTCCTGACTTTC. V gene TRBV6-1 combines with J gene TRBJ2-6, with D perhaps TRBD1 (6 bases). The CDR3 runs to 18 residues. Germline assignment: CDR1 MNHNS and CDR2 SASEGT. V was trimmed by 6 bases and J by 0 bases, leaving 18 bases between them.

This clonotype has a count of ten or more. V gene TRBV7-8 combines with J gene TRBJ2-7; 7 nucleotides align to TRBD1. The CDR3 has 15 residues. Germline lookup yields CDR1 SGHVS and CDR2 FQNEAQ. Trimming removed 4 bases from V and 7 bases from J; junction bases left unmatched: 13. CDR3 in amino acids: CASSSRKGAVREQYF. The CDR3 region has the DNA TGTGCCAGCAGCTCCAGGAAGGGGGCAGTCCGAGAGCAGTACTTC.

This clonotype was detected ten times or more. The rearrangement links TRBV20-1 to TRBJ1-1, with 7 bases lining up with TRBD1. Germline V gene sequence: CDR1 DFQATT, CDR2 SNEGSKA (reference sequence). CDR3 length: 13 amino acids. V shed 3 bases and J 5 bases; nucleotides not matched to a gene: 6. The CDR3 bases are TGCAGTGCTAGGCCGGACAGGAAAACTGAAGCTTTCTTT. Encoded protein: CSARPDRKTEAFF.

This clonotype was observed at least ten times. The CDR3 nucleotides are TGCGCCAGCAGCCAATCCCCAACAAACCAAGAGACCCAGTACTTC. Translation gives CASSQSPTNQETQYF. J is TRBJ2-5 and V is TRBV4-1; D uncertain. V was pared by 2 bases and J by 0 bases, with 10 bases between. Germline CDR1 reads MGHRA; CDR2 reads YSYEKL. This CDR3 contains 15 residues.

The chain joins TRBV12-3 or TRBV12-4 to TRBJ2-2, with D perhaps TRBD1 or TRBD2 (5 bases each). This CDR3 contains 15 residues. Trimming removed 1 base from V and 6 bases from J, with 12 bases in between. In nucleotides, the CDR3 is TGTGCCAGCAGTTTAGACGACAGCGGCTCCGGGGAGCTGTTTTTT. Translation: CASSLDDSGSGELFF.

The genes are TRBV5-1 and TRBJ2-7, with a possible D match to TRBD2 (6 bases). Germline CDR1 SGHRS, CDR2 YFSETQ. This CDR3 has 14 residues. V was cut by 0 bases and J by 5 bases, with 12 bases left in between. The CDR3 sequence is CASSLAGRYDEQYF. The CDR3 DNA reads as TGCGCCAGCAGCTTGGCCGGGAGATACGACGAGCAGTACTTC.

This clonotype appeared many times. The V gene is TRBV28, the J gene TRBJ2-7; no reliable D call. Trimming pared 9 bases from V and 4 bases from J, leaving 16 bases between. The germline gives CDR1 MDHEN, CDR2 SYDVKM. The CDR3 consists of 13 residues. CDR3 residues: CASSGRPPYEQYF. CDR3 DNA sequence: TGTGCCAGTTCAGGTCGCCCCCCATACGAGCAGTACTTC. The variable domain in full, completed from reference TRBV28 and TRBJ2-7, reads DVKVTQSSRYLVKRTGEKVFLECVQDMDHENMFWYRQDPGLGLRLIYFSYDVKMKEKGDIPEGYSVSREKKERFSLILESASTNQTSMYLCASSGRPPYEQYFGPGTRLTVT.

The V gene is TRBV6-4, the J gene TRBJ1-1, with D perhaps matching TRBD1 (5 bases). The CDR3 sequence is 15 residues long. V shed 0 bases and J shed 4 bases, with 12 bases lying between them. Germline loops: CDR1 MRHNA, CDR2 SNTAGT. The DNA of the CDR3 is TGTGCCAGCAGTGACTCGAATTCAGGGCCCACTGAAGCTTTCTTT. This sequence encodes CASSDSNSGPTEAFF.

This clonotype was seen at least ten times. The CDR3 DNA follows: TGTGCCAGCAGCGAAGGACAGGGGAGAGGGGACGAGCAGTACTTC. It translates to CASSEGQGRGDEQYF. This chain joins TRBV14 and TRBJ2-7; TRBD1 matches at 9 bases. There are 15 residues in the CDR3. The trim removed 5 bases at V and 5 bases at J, leaving 10 bases unmatched. Germline CDR1 is SGHDN and CDR2 is FVKESK.

This clonotype was seen many times. V and J are TRBV4-2 and TRBJ1-5, with D possibly matching TRBD1 (6 bases). The CDR3 has 15 residues. Germline V gives CDR1 LGHNA, CDR2 YNFKEQ. Trimming left V 2 bases short and J 6 bases short, with 14 bases between. The CDR3 region is CASSQRDRTGQPQHF. The CDR3 DNA reads as TGTGCCAGCAGCCAACGTGACAGGACCGGTCAGCCCCAGCATTTT.

At least ten counts were recorded for this clonotype. The chain recombines TRBV28 with TRBJ2-7; TRBD2 matches 8 bases. Germline CDR1 MDHEN, CDR2 SYDVKM. The trim removed 6 bases at V and 0 bases at J, leaving 7 bases unmatched. The CDR3 loop spans 15 amino acids. This CDR3 reads CASRPASGPSYEQYF. The CDR3 bases are TGTGCCAGCAGGCCCGCTAGCGGGCCCTCCTACGAGCAGTACTTC.

This clonotype was recorded at least ten times. The chain is built from TRBV5-1 and TRBJ2-7, with TRBD1 as a possible D gene (5 bases). CDR1 is SGHRS and CDR2 is YFSETQ in the germline V gene. Trimming removed 0 bases from V and 4 bases from J, with 20 bases in between. The length of the CDR3 is 17 residues. The CDR3 here is CASSLGFEVDTRYEQYF. CDR3 sequence (DNA): TGCGCCAGCAGCTTGGGCTTTGAGGTGGACACCCGATACGAGCAGTACTTC.

This clonotype has ten or more counts. The chain carries TRBV20-1 and TRBJ2-5; 7 bases match TRBD1. This CDR3 region has 14 residues. With V trimmed by 0 bases and J by 2 bases, 3 bases remained unmatched. Germline loops: CDR1 DFQATT, CDR2 SNEGSKA (reference sequence). Written as DNA, the CDR3 is TGCAGTGCTAGAGATCCCAGGGGGCAAGAGACCCAGTACTTC. Its translation is CSARDPRGQETQYF.

This clonotype was recorded many times. The chain recombines TRBV24-1 with TRBJ2-1; 10 nucleotides line up with TRBD1. The CDR3 has 14 amino acids. Germline V gene data show CDR1 as KGHDR and CDR2 as SFDVKD. V shed 3 bases, J shed 9 bases, and the junction held 4 bases outside the gene matches. This CDR3 reads CATSDRQGAGEQFF. CDR3 sequence (DNA): TGTGCCACCAGTGATCGACAGGGGGCAGGTGAGCAGTTCTTC.

This clonotype was counted at least ten times. This rearrangement joins TRBV20-1 to TRBJ2-7; no clear D. The CDR3 contains 12 residues. V was cut by 3 bases and J by 1 base, with 7 bases left in between. CDR1 is DFQATT, CDR2 SNEGSKA, per germline (reference sequence). The CDR3 loop is CSASPGSYEQYF. CDR3 nucleotide sequence: TGCAGTGCTAGTCCCGGATCCTACGAGCAGTACTTC.